These T cell receptor beta chains were read from a single sample in a study of T cell responses to AZD1222 COVID-19 vaccine. The table came from immunoSEQ multiplex PCR; TCRdb's copy has only in-frame clones and leaves some out. The table lists tens of thousands of clones, around three quarters of them singletons. The input for sequencing was peripheral blood, taken on day 0 of AZD1222 vaccination. All receptors come from an adult in good health. Both conserved end residues are trimmed from each CDR3. D genes are given only for firm matches. The size entry is marked missing in some rows and otherwise reads once, few, many or a size class.

CDR3: ASSLGGGPDTQY
J: TRBJ2-3
V: TRBV7-3
size: .
D: TRBD2

CDR3: ASSDSTDTQY
J: TRBJ2-3
V: TRBV6-1
size: .
D: .

CDR3: ASSLETDTGELF
J: TRBJ2-2
V: TRBV7-8
size: .
D: .

CDR3: ASSMTGADTQY
J: TRBJ2-3
V: TRBV19
size: .
D: .

CDR3: ASSEAFGGYRDTQY
J: TRBJ2-3
V: TRBV6-1
size: few
D: .

CDR3: ASSYGGYYGYT
J: TRBJ1-2
V: TRBV6-5
size: .
D: .

CDR3: SVSWEGRGGHNEQF
J: TRBJ2-1
V: TRBV29-1
size: few
D: .

CDR3: ASNDGVNSNQPQH
J: TRBJ1-5
V: TRBV19
size: few
D: .

CDR3: ASSYPDTGELF
J: TRBJ2-2
V: TRBV12-3/TRBV12-4
size: .
D: .

CDR3: ASSERNPGSGAHEQY
J: TRBJ2-7
V: TRBV6-1
size: few
D: .

CDR3: ASSEGYQRYGYT
J: TRBJ1-2
V: TRBV6-1
size: .
D: .

CDR3: ASSSLQGVNTEAF
J: TRBJ1-1
V: TRBV7-9
size: .
D: .

CDR3: ASSIGDSQRDTEAF
J: TRBJ1-1
V: TRBV19
size: .
D: TRBD1

CDR3: ASSSFRSASGNTIY
J: TRBJ1-3
V: TRBV7-9
size: medium-sized
D: .

CDR3: ASSVFSGSSGNTIY
J: TRBJ1-3
V: TRBV9
size: .
D: .

CDR3: ASSDGGGNQPQH
J: TRBJ1-5
V: TRBV9
size: .
D: .

CDR3: ASSVGTGGALYGYT
J: TRBJ1-2
V: TRBV28
size: .
D: TRBD1

CDR3: ASSLGQGYNSPLH
J: TRBJ1-6
V: TRBV13
size: .
D: .

CDR3: ASSLGQGGNEKLF
J: TRBJ1-4
V: TRBV11-2
size: .
D: TRBD1

CDR3: ATTTAGQIEKLF
J: TRBJ1-4
V: TRBV19
size: .
D: TRBD1

CDR3: ASSQEGRPGQGPLSGNTIY
J: TRBJ1-3
V: TRBV3-1/TRBV3-2
size: .
D: TRBD1

CDR3: ASGLARLGEPGANVLT
J: TRBJ2-6
V: TRBV12-5
size: .
D: .

CDR3: ASSFPDTVSYGYT
J: TRBJ1-2
V: TRBV6-5
size: .
D: .

CDR3: ASSLGQGGIEQY
J: TRBJ2-7
V: TRBV7-8
size: once
D: .

CDR3: ASSVYPWGSRNQPQH
J: TRBJ1-5
V: TRBV28
size: .
D: .

CDR3: ASSSFGRPSDYGYT
J: TRBJ1-2
V: TRBV6-5
size: .
D: .

CDR3: ASSSTGEETQY
J: TRBJ2-5
V: TRBV6-2/TRBV6-3
size: .
D: TRBD1

CDR3: ASSLANTEAF
J: TRBJ1-1
V: TRBV28
size: once
D: .

CDR3: ASSPRPSRGKAGELF
J: TRBJ2-2
V: TRBV5-6
size: .
D: .

CDR3: ASSIRGSNQPQH
J: TRBJ1-5
V: TRBV19
size: .
D: .

CDR3: ASSYSEGKSQPQH
J: TRBJ1-5
V: TRBV6-5
size: .
D: .

CDR3: ASSEGPSPLH
J: TRBJ1-6
V: TRBV10-2
size: .
D: .

CDR3: ASSLGSVNQPQH
J: TRBJ1-5
V: TRBV5-1
size: .
D: .

CDR3: ASRAPYSYNSPLH
J: TRBJ1-6
V: TRBV27
size: .
D: .

CDR3: ASSQFVGNQPQH
J: TRBJ1-5
V: TRBV23-1
size: .
D: .

CDR3: ASSLAGQGDQPQH
J: TRBJ1-5
V: TRBV5-1
size: .
D: TRBD1

CDR3: ASSRDGNTEAF
J: TRBJ1-1
V: TRBV5-1
size: .
D: .

CDR3: ASLRTELYGYT
J: TRBJ1-2
V: TRBV2
size: few
D: .

CDR3: ASSTGGNQPQH
J: TRBJ1-5
V: TRBV4-1
size: few
D: .

CDR3: ASSLGVGQPQH
J: TRBJ1-5
V: TRBV5-1
size: .
D: .

CDR3: ASRKKGGGEKLF
J: TRBJ1-4
V: TRBV6-5
size: .
D: .

CDR3: ASNPPGVETQY
J: TRBJ2-5
V: TRBV6-5
size: .
D: .

CDR3: ASSSLKILVGRGIQY
J: TRBJ2-4
V: TRBV11-2
size: .
D: TRBD2

CDR3: ASRKQGGNSPLH
J: TRBJ1-6
V: TRBV19
size: .
D: TRBD1

CDR3: ASSPEASKNIQY
J: TRBJ2-4
V: TRBV6-2/TRBV6-3
size: few
D: .

CDR3: ASSLVGRAGTEAF
J: TRBJ1-1
V: TRBV7-2
size: .
D: .

CDR3: ASRLDSEQY
J: TRBJ2-7
V: TRBV6-5
size: .
D: .

CDR3: ASSYPTGGENIQY
J: TRBJ2-4
V: TRBV6-2/TRBV6-3
size: .
D: TRBD1

CDR3: SAPRDSSYT
J: TRBJ1-2
V: TRBV20-1
size: .
D: .

CDR3: ASSLGQGATNEKLF
J: TRBJ1-4
V: TRBV7-9
size: .
D: TRBD1

CDR3: ASSKKGRGSGAGNTIY
J: TRBJ1-3
V: TRBV21-1
size: .
D: .

CDR3: ASSLLTGTGDEQY
J: TRBJ2-7
V: TRBV7-8
size: once
D: TRBD1

CDR3: ASSPEVGGVEAF
J: TRBJ1-1
V: TRBV18
size: .
D: .

CDR3: ASSPLVGWRTYEQY
J: TRBJ2-7
V: TRBV7-9
size: few
D: .

CDR3: ASSGGGANVLT
J: TRBJ2-6
V: TRBV2
size: .
D: .